Listed here are 30 T cell receptor beta chains from one sample, sequenced in a study of cytomegalovirus exposure and HLA in healthy donors. 60 Vbeta and 13 Jbeta primers were used in PCR. Profiled with immunoSEQ multiplex PCR; TCRdb holds only in-frame clones, not every one. The table lists roughly 84,000 clones. The sample comprised PBMCs. All receptors derive from a man aged 45-65 years in good health and CMV-seronegative.

The chain employs TRBV28 and TRBJ1-2, with 7 bases fitting TRBD1. With V trimmed by 5 bases and J by 4 bases, 7 bases remained unmatched. The CDR3 extends over 14 amino acids. CDR1 and CDR2 from the germline V gene are MDHEN and SYDVKM. CDR3 bases: TGTGCCAGCAGTCACCGGGACAGAGTCTATGGCTACACCTTC. Translation gives CASSHRDRVYGYTF.

The chain couples TRBV6-5 to TRBJ1-3, with D possibly being TRBD1 (6 bases). Trimming shortened V by 0 bases and J by 0 bases, and 9 bases separated the two germline ends. CDR3 length: 16 amino acids. Germline-derived CDR1 and CDR2 are MNHEY and SVGAGI. In nucleotides, the CDR3 is TGTGCCAGCAGTTACTCTAGGGGGTACTCTGGAAACACCATATATTTT. This sequence encodes CASSYSRGYSGNTIYF.

The gene calls are TRBV7-3 and TRBJ1-1; D unresolved. V was pared by 5 bases and J by 3 bases, with 13 bases between. CDR3 length: 14 residues. Germline assignment: CDR1 SGHTA and CDR2 FQGTGA. In DNA form, the CDR3 reads TGTGCCAGCAGCCCCGAGCGGGATCACACTGAAGCTTTCTTT. Amino acids: CASSPERDHTEAFF.

This chain links TRBV5-1 with TRBJ2-5; D not certain. V was shortened by 0 bases and J by 1 base, with 4 bases between the two germline ends. The CDR3 consists of 13 residues. In germline, CDR1 is SGHRS, CDR2 YFSETQ. The CDR3 DNA reads as TGCGCCAGCAGCTTGGGCGGCCAAGAGACCCAGTACTTC. Protein sequence: CASSLGGQETQYF.

In DNA, the CDR3 is TGTGCCAGCTCACCCCGGACAGTCGCAGAGCAGTACTTC. As protein: CASSPRTVAEQYF. The rearrangement joins TRBV18 to TRBJ2-7; possibly TRBD1 for D (6 bases). Germline values: CDR1 KGHSH, CDR2 LQKENI. This CDR3 is built from 13 residues. Trimming cost V 3 bases and J 7 bases, with 13 bases left between them.

The chain links TRBV27 to TRBJ1-4; 8 positions agree with TRBD1. J lost 11 bases, V lost 5 bases, and 10 bases had no gene match. Germline V gives CDR1 MNHEY, CDR2 SMNVEV (reference sequence). The CDR3 is 14 residues long. The CDR3 loop reads CASSGGQGPEKLFF. The CDR3 nucleotides are TGTGCCAGCAGTGGAGGACAGGGCCCTGAGAAACTGTTTTTT.

The CDR3, as DNA: TGTGCCAGCAGTTCGACTAGCGGGACCTACAATGAGCAGTTCTTC. This translates into CASSSTSGTYNEQFF. V is TRBV9 and J is TRBJ2-1, with 11 bases identical to TRBD2. V trimming: 5 bases; J trimming: 2 bases; junction bases outside the gene matches: 3. The CDR3 contains 15 residues. Looked up from germline, CDR1 is SGDLS and CDR2 is YYNGEE.

This chain links TRBV4-2 with TRBJ1-2, with 10 bases aligning to TRBD1. The CDR3 length is 15 residues. The trim removed 4 bases at V and 8 bases at J, leaving 10 bases unmatched. The V gene's germline CDR1 is LGHNA and CDR2 YNFKEQ. CDR3 bases: TGTGCCAGCAGCCTCCCGACAGGGGGCATGAAGGGCTACACCTTC. Translated, it gives CASSLPTGGMKGYTF.

The chain employs TRBV4-3 and TRBJ1-1, with TRBD1 matching 7 bases. Germline assignment: CDR1 LGHNA and CDR2 YSLEER. CDR3 size: 14 residues. V shed 0 bases, J shed 9 bases, and the junction held 7 bases outside the gene matches. In nucleotides, the CDR3 is TGCGCCAGCAGCCAAGATCGACAGGGAGCTAAAGCTTTCTTT. It codes for CASSQDRQGAKAFF.

The chain is built from TRBV7-2 and TRBJ2-5; 7 bases line up with TRBD1. The CDR3 is 14 amino acids. J gave up 5 bases and V 5 bases, and 8 bases lay outside the gene matches. Germline CDR1 and CDR2: SGHTA and FQGNSA. The CDR3 bases are TGTGCCAGCAGCCCCGGGGACAGACAGGAGACCCAGTACTTC. It yields the protein CASSPGDRQETQYF.

The rearrangement uses TRBV2 and TRBJ1-5; TRBD1 matches 10 bases. This CDR3 comprises 13 residues. Per germline, CDR1 SNHLY and CDR2 FYNNEI. V shed 7 bases and J 6 bases; nucleotides not matched to a gene: 3. DNA for the CDR3: TGTGCCAGCATCGGGGACAGGGGTCAGCCCCAGCATTTT. Its protein product is CASIGDRGQPQHF. Supplemented by reference TRBV2 and TRBJ1-5, the full variable domain reads EPEVTQTPSHQVTQMGQEVILRCVPISNHLYFYWYRQILGQKVEFLVSFYNNEISEKSEIFDDQFSVERPDGSNFTLKIRSTKLEDSAMYFCASIGDRGQPQHFGDGTRLSIL.

V is TRBV6-1 and J is TRBJ2-6; the D gene is possibly TRBD2 (5 bases). The CDR3 loop spans 15 amino acids. The germline V gene encodes CDR1 MNHNS and CDR2 SASEGT. The V and J ends lost 9 bases and 1 base respectively, with 13 bases between them. The CDR3 DNA follows: TGTGCCAGTGTGGACTTAAAATCTGGGGCCAACGTCCTGACTTTC. This sequence encodes CASVDLKSGANVLTF.

This chain uses TRBV13 with TRBJ1-1; D remains ambiguous. Germline V gives CDR1 PRHDT, CDR2 FYEKMQ (reference sequence). This CDR3 contains 16 residues. Trimming stripped 5 bases from V and 2 bases from J, with 18 bases between. Written as DNA, the CDR3 is TGTGCCAGCAGCCTCGGGAGGGTACGCACAAACACTGAAGCTTTCTTT. It codes for CASSLGRVRTNTEAFF.

The V call is TRBV18, the J call TRBJ2-7; D uncertain. Per germline, CDR1 KGHSH and CDR2 LQKENI. The CDR3 covers 14 residues. Deletions cut 0 bases from V and 2 bases from J, with 8 bases between. The CDR3 region has the DNA TGTGCCAGCTCACCACCGTACACCACCTACGAGCAGTACTTC. It is translated as CASSPPYTTYEQYF.

The chain joins TRBV28 to TRBJ2-7; 7 bases map to TRBD2. The CDR3 sequence is 13 residues long. J was trimmed by 2 bases and V by 3 bases; bases with no gene match: 1. CDR1 is MDHEN and CDR2 is SYDVKM in the germline V gene. In DNA form, the CDR3 reads TGTGCCAGCAGTTTGGGGGGGACCTACGAGCAGTACTTC. Its translation: CASSLGGTYEQYF.

V and J are TRBV2 and TRBJ1-6; tentative D call: TRBD1 (5 bases). The germline V gene has CDR1 SNHLY and CDR2 FYNNEI. V shed 8 bases and J shed 10 bases, with 15 bases lying between them. CDR3 size: 13 residues. The CDR3 spells CASLSGLRSPLHF. As DNA, the CDR3 is TGTGCCAGCCTCTCAGGGCTACGGTCACCCCTCCACTTT. Combining the CDR3 with reference TRBV2 and TRBJ1-6 gives the whole variable domain EPEVTQTPSHQVTQMGQEVILRCVPISNHLYFYWYRQILGQKVEFLVSFYNNEISEKSEIFDDQFSVERPDGSNFTLKIRSTKLEDSAMYFCASLSGLRSPLHFGNGTRLTVT.

This chain uses TRBV19 with TRBJ2-7; perhaps TRBD1 as D (6 bases). The V gene's germline CDR1 is LNHDA and CDR2 SQIVND (reference sequence). V lost 5 bases and J 0 bases, leaving 8 bases between the germline ends. This CDR3 has 13 amino acids. CDR3 bases: TGTGCCAGTAGTCGGGACACCTCCTACGAGCAGTACTTC. It yields the protein CASSRDTSYEQYF.

V usage is TRBV7-9 and J usage is TRBJ2-3; D is perhaps TRBD2 (6 bases). Germline-derived CDR1 and CDR2 are SEHNR and FQNEAQ (reference sequence). With 0 bases removed from V and 5 bases from J, the gap between germline ends came to 9 bases. This CDR3 contains 14 residues. The CDR3 loop reads CASSLARGGDTQYF. The CDR3 DNA is TGTGCCAGCAGCTTAGCGCGGGGCGGAGATACGCAGTATTTT.

The chain has TRBV11-3 and TRBJ2-7, with 8 bases lining up with TRBD2. CDR3 length: 14 residues. The V segment lost 4 bases and the J segment 3 bases; nucleotides outside the gene matches: 5. Per germline, CDR1 SGHNT and CDR2 YENEEA. CDR3 residues: CASSSNGGDYEQYF. In DNA, the CDR3 is TGTGCCAGCAGCTCCAACGGGGGGGACTACGAGCAGTACTTC.

The chain carries TRBV7-3 and TRBJ2-5, with a possible D match to TRBD2 (5 bases). V shed 1 base and J shed 2 bases, with 11 bases lying between them. Per germline, CDR1 SGHTA and CDR2 FQGTGA. The CDR3 has 15 residues. The CDR3 here is CASSLNPTIQETQYF. CDR3 DNA: TGTGCCAGCAGCTTAAACCCGACTATACAAGAGACCCAGTACTTC.

The genes are TRBV28 and TRBJ1-1, with TRBD1 as a possible D gene (5 bases). CDR3 length: 14 residues. Trimming pared 2 bases from V and 3 bases from J, leaving 10 bases between. Looked up from germline, CDR1 is MDHEN and CDR2 is SYDVKM. CDR3 loop: CASSLVGRDTEAFF. CDR3 coding DNA: TGTGCCAGCAGTTTAGTGGGGCGCGACACTGAAGCTTTCTTT.

This chain uses TRBV9 with TRBJ1-2; 7 bases map to TRBD1. The CDR3 totals 14 residues. Per germline, CDR1 SGDLS and CDR2 YYNGEE. With 3 bases clipped from V and 5 bases from J, the junction kept 7 bases outside the gene matches. CDR3 sequence reads: CASSAVPGQYGYTF. The CDR3 DNA reads as TGTGCCAGCAGCGCCGTTCCGGGACAGTATGGCTACACCTTC.

This chain joins TRBV7-3 and TRBJ1-5; D unresolved. Looked up from germline, CDR1 is SGHTA and CDR2 is FQGTGA. The CDR3 loop spans 13 amino acids. The germline V and J ends were trimmed by 5 bases and 7 bases, with 12 bases remaining between them. Here the CDR3 reads CASSLNERQPQHF. The CDR3 region has the DNA TGTGCCAGCAGCCTCAACGAGAGGCAGCCCCAGCATTTT.

The chain employs TRBV27 and TRBJ1-2; the D gene is possibly TRBD1 (6 bases). The V and J ends lost 7 bases and 4 bases respectively, with 19 bases between them. CDR3 length: 15 residues. CDR1 and CDR2 (germline): MNHEY, SMNVEV (reference sequence). CDR3 in amino acids: CASTPLGGYGYGYTF. The CDR3 nucleotides read TGTGCCAGCACTCCCCTAGGGGGATACGGCTATGGCTACACCTTC.

V is TRBV2 and J is TRBJ1-2; D gene ambiguous. The CDR3 runs to 13 residues. Germline V gives CDR1 SNHLY, CDR2 FYNNEI. The V end was cut by 5 bases, the J end by 4 bases, with 11 bases between. The CDR3 is CASSIVEVYGYTF. For the CDR3, the DNA is TGTGCCAGCAGTATAGTCGAAGTCTATGGCTACACCTTC.

The gene calls are TRBV19 and TRBJ1-1; D is unclear. The CDR3 is made up of 13 amino acids. V lost 3 bases, J lost 9 bases, and 14 bases lay in between. The germline CDR1 and CDR2 sequences are LNHDA and SQIVND (reference sequence). CDR3 in amino acids: CASSMQRGIKAFF. The CDR3 region has the DNA TGTGCCAGTAGTATGCAGCGTGGTATTAAAGCTTTCTTT.

The chain links TRBV2 to TRBJ1-5, with TRBD1 as a possible D gene (5 bases). Trimming shortened V by 1 base and J by 5 bases, and 9 bases separated the two germline ends. CDR1 SNHLY and CDR2 FYNNEI come from the germline V gene. There are 14 residues in the CDR3. CDR3 coding DNA: TGTGCCAGCAGTGAAGTTTCAGGGTATCAGCCCCAGCATTTT. Protein: CASSEVSGYQPQHF.

This rearrangement joins TRBV11-2 to TRBJ2-7, with TRBD2 as a possible D gene (6 bases). Germline-derived CDR1 and CDR2 are SGHAT and FQNNGV. Trimming removed 5 bases from V and 7 bases from J, with 24 bases in between. CDR3 size: 16 residues. CDR3 sequence (DNA): TGTGCCAGCAGCCCTATTGATGTTTGGGGGGTTAATGAGCAGTACTTC. As protein: CASSPIDVWGVNEQYF.

The rearrangement joins TRBV2 to TRBJ2-2; 7 nucleotides line up with TRBD2. Germline V gene sequence: CDR1 SNHLY, CDR2 FYNNEI. The CDR3 has 16 residues. The trim removed 3 bases at V and 3 bases at J, leaving 7 bases unmatched. The CDR3 DNA reads as TGTGCCAGCAGTGAGTCCCCTACTAGCGACACCGGGGAGCTGTTTTTT. Its translation: CASSESPTSDTGELFF. Full variable domain (rest looked up from reference TRBV2 and TRBJ2-2): EPEVTQTPSHQVTQMGQEVILRCVPISNHLYFYWYRQILGQKVEFLVSFYNNEISEKSEIFDDQFSVERPDGSNFTLKIRSTKLEDSAMYFCASSESPTSDTGELFFGEGSRLTVL.

This sequence joins TRBV5-6 and TRBJ1-1; the match to TRBD1 covers 8 bases. With V trimmed by 4 bases and J by 1 base, 3 bases remained unmatched. CDR3 size: 14 residues. Germline CDR1 SGHDT, CDR2 YYEEEE. The CDR3 bases are TGTGCCAGCAGCCTGGGACAGGCGAACACTGAAGCTTTCTTT. As protein: CASSLGQANTEAFF.